The 28 T cell receptor beta chains reported below all come from one sample, sequenced in a study of CD8+CD57+ T cells in acquired aplastic anemia. CDR3 and TCR beta VDJ profiling relied on genomic DNA as the template. TCRdb ran MiXCR on the reads and lists one entry per CDR3 protein. The table has roughly 250,000 distinct CDR3 sequences, 82% seen once; the top ten hold 42%. Selection for sequencing was limited to patients who had shown CD8+CD57+ cell expansion by flow cytometry. Input material: sorted CD4+, CD8+, or CD8+CD57+ T cells (not recorded which) from PBMCs. The receptor set was obtained from a human donor with aplastic anemia.

The gene calls are TRBV9 and TRBJ1-3; D ambiguous. Germline CDR1 SGDLS, CDR2 YYNGEE. The CDR3 runs to 16 residues. V lost 4 bases, J lost 4 bases, and 18 bases lay in between. CDR3 in amino acids: CASSPGPPANGNTIYF. The CDR3 nucleotides read TGTGCCAGCAGCCCAGGTCCCCCCGCGAACGGAAACACCATATATTTT.

This chain uses TRBV7-3 with TRBJ2-1; D is undetermined. Per germline, CDR1 SGHTA and CDR2 FQGTGA. Trimming pared 4 bases from V and 8 bases from J, leaving 15 bases between. The CDR3 is 14 residues long. The CDR3 here is CASSSGSRNDEQFF. CDR3 bases: TGTGCCAGCAGCTCAGGATCACGGAACGATGAGCAGTTCTTC. The whole variable domain, filled in from reference TRBV7-3 and TRBJ2-1, reads GAGVSQTPSNKVTEKGKYVELRCDPISGHTALYWYRQSLGQGPEFLIYFQGTGAADDSGLPNDRFFAVRPEGSVSTLKIQRTERGDSAVYLCASSSGSRNDEQFFGPGTRLTVL.

This chain connects TRBV20-1 to TRBJ2-7; D is possibly TRBD2 (6 bases). The CDR3 consists of 16 residues. V was trimmed by 0 bases and J by 4 bases, leaving 19 bases between them. Germline CDR1 DFQATT, CDR2 SNEGSKA (reference sequence). The CDR3 region has the DNA TGCAGTGCTAGAGATCAGGAGGGAGCAGGTGGTTACGAGCAGTACTTC. Its translation is CSARDQEGAGGYEQYF.

The chain employs TRBV7-9 and TRBJ1-2; possibly TRBD1 for D (5 bases). The CDR3 runs to 17 residues. V gave up 3 bases and J gave up 5 bases, with 22 bases separating them. The germline CDR1 and CDR2 sequences are SEHNR and FQNEAQ (reference sequence). The CDR3 region has the DNA TGTGCCAGCAGCTTTCAAAGAAGCGGGGGAGGCGATTATGGCTACACCTTC. Translating gives CASSFQRSGGGDYGYTF.

The V call is TRBV7-2, the J call TRBJ2-1, with TRBD2 identical over 7 bases. Germline V gene data show CDR1 as SGHTA and CDR2 as FQGNSA. This CDR3 has 16 residues. V lost 3 bases to trimming and J lost 8 bases; unmatched junction nucleotides: 13. Here the CDR3 reads CASSFQRSGDTDEQFF. Written as DNA, the CDR3 is TGTGCCAGCAGCTTTCAGAGAAGCGGGGATACCGATGAGCAGTTCTTC.

The chain recombines TRBV2 with TRBJ2-1, with D perhaps matching TRBD2 (6 bases). The CDR3 is 16 residues long. Germline V lookup: CDR1 SNHLY, CDR2 FYNNEI. V was clipped by 8 bases and J by 5 bases, with 22 bases between them. The CDR3 sequence: CASGGTPVVLNNEQFF. The CDR3 bases are TGTGCCAGCGGAGGGACTCCCGTCGTCTTGAACAATGAGCAGTTCTTC.

The chain combines TRBV7-9 with TRBJ2-5; D may be TRBD2 (5 bases). CDR3 length: 13 residues. Trimming left V 3 bases short and J 7 bases short, with 12 bases between. In germline, CDR1 is SEHNR, CDR2 FQNEAQ (reference sequence). DNA of the CDR3: TGTGCCAGCAGCTTTCAAAGAAGCGGGACCCAGTACTTC. This translates into CASSFQRSGTQYF.

Turning to this clonotype: Lacking the conserved final phenylalanine or tryptophan, this CDR3 likely reflects a read error. V usage is TRBV11-3 and J usage is TRBJ2-5; D ambiguous. The CDR3 has 14 amino acids. The germline V and J ends were trimmed by 0 bases and 2 bases, with 7 bases remaining between them. CDR1 is SGHNT and CDR2 is YENEEA in the germline V gene. The CDR3 bases are TGTGCCAGCAGCTTAGATATGACACAAGAGACCCAGTACTCC. Residues: CASSLDMTQETQYS.

This clonotype has a handful of counts. The rearrangement uses TRBV15 and TRBJ2-7; no definite D call. Germline assignment: CDR1 LNHNV and CDR2 YYDKDF (reference sequence). This CDR3 has 12 residues. V lost 1 base to trimming and J lost 3 bases, with 4 bases between them. The CDR3, as DNA: TGTGCCACCAGCAGAGCGGGCTACGAGCAGTACTTC. This gives the protein CATSRAGYEQYF.

For this clonotype: This may stem from a read error, because a much larger clone lies one nucleotide away. The chain recombines TRBV7-8 with TRBJ1-5; no definite D call. The CDR3 is made up of 16 amino acids. V was pared by 1 base and J by 13 bases, with 23 bases between. Germline CDR1 is SGHVS and CDR2 is FQNEAQ. CDR3 in DNA: TGTGCCAGCAGCTTAGAGGGAGGTCCCGATACGCAGTATCAGCATTTT. Translating it yields CASSLEGGPDTQYQHF. Full variable domain (outside the CDR3, taken from reference TRBV7-8 and TRBJ1-5): GAGVSQSPRYKVAKRGQDVALRCDPISGHVSLFWYQQALGQGPEFLTYFQNEAQLDKSGLPSDRFFAERPEGSVSTLKIQRTQQEDSAVYLCASSLEGGPDTQYQHFGDGTRLSIL.

This clonotype was counted only a few times. V is TRBV6-1 and J is TRBJ1-2; 10 nucleotides agree with TRBD1. Germline CDR1 reads MNHNS; CDR2 reads SASEGT. The CDR3 loop spans 14 amino acids. Trimming at V came to 7 bases and at J to 8 bases, leaving 10 bases not matched to a gene. CDR3 in amino acids: CASKWTGGEWGYTF. CDR3 coding DNA: TGTGCCAGCAAGTGGACAGGGGGAGAATGGGGCTACACCTTC.

About this clonotype: One junction end disagrees with the germline gene, perhaps due to a read error. The CDR3 loop is CATSRGSSQETQFF. The CDR3 DNA sequence: TGCGCCACCAGCAGAGGCTCCAGCCAAGAGACCCAGTTCTTC. The V gene is TRBV4-3, the J gene TRBJ2-1; D unresolved. In germline, CDR1 is LGHNA, CDR2 YSLEER. The CDR3 totals 14 residues.

This clonotype turned up a few times. This chain links TRBV24-1 with TRBJ2-1; D remains unclear. CDR1 is KGHDR, CDR2 SFDVKD, per germline. The CDR3 is made up of 14 amino acids. V was clipped by 0 bases and J by 7 bases, with 9 bases between them. The CDR3 bases are TGTGCCACCAGTGATTTGCATAGTGGGAATGAGCAGTTCTTC. It is translated as CATSDLHSGNEQFF.

The V call is TRBV24-1, the J call TRBJ2-5; 14 positions agree with TRBD2. The J call may be in error: the DNA end matches TRBJ2-1 better. Germline CDR1 is KGHDR and CDR2 is SFDVKD. The CDR3 has 14 amino acids. The chain's CDR3 is CATGTSGGMEDQFF. The DNA of the CDR3 is TGTGCCACCGGGACTAGCGGGGGAATGGAGGACCAGTTCTTC.

This clonotype was found a few times. The chain couples TRBV20-1 to TRBJ1-2; 8 nucleotides agree with TRBD1. This CDR3 is 11 amino acids long. Looked up from germline, CDR1 is DFQATT and CDR2 is SNEGSKA (reference sequence). CDR3 nucleotides: TGCAGCGCAGGACAGGGAGAAGGCTACACCTTC. The encoded protein is CSAGQGEGYTF.

This clonotype was seen only a few times. The rearrangement joins TRBV7-9 to TRBJ2-3; D is perhaps TRBD2 (6 bases). Germline values: CDR1 SEHNR, CDR2 FQNEAQ (reference sequence). The CDR3 has 15 residues. Trimming cost V 1 base and J 4 bases, with 12 bases left between them. The CDR3 loop is CASSLVRRGSDTQYF. DNA for the CDR3: TGTGCCAGCAGCTTAGTCCGGAGGGGATCAGATACGCAGTATTTT.

The chain couples TRBV7-2 to TRBJ1-2; TRBD1 agrees at 7 bases. Germline-derived CDR1 and CDR2 are SGHTA and FQGNSA. The CDR3 covers 16 residues. V lost 5 bases, J lost 10 bases, and 19 bases stayed unmatched. The CDR3 is CASSPGQSNSPLHYTF. CDR3 nucleotides: TGTGCCAGCAGCCCGGGACAGTCTAATTCACCCCTCCACTACACCTTC.

This clonotype is a singleton in its sample. This chain uses TRBV2 with TRBJ2-5, with D possibly matching TRBD2 (5 bases). This CDR3 spans 12 amino acids. Deletions cut 11 bases from V and 10 bases from J, with 20 bases between. From germline, CDR1 is SNHLY and CDR2 FYNNEI. The CDR3: CAGQAARVYQYF. The DNA for the CDR3 is TGTGCCGGCCAGGCGGCGAGGGTGTACCAGTACTTC.

This rearrangement joins TRBV11-3 to TRBJ2-3; no clear D. Germline CDR1 reads SGHNT; CDR2 reads YENEEA. V lost 0 bases to trimming and J lost 1 base, with 11 bases between them. There are 16 residues in the CDR3. In DNA form, the CDR3 reads TGTGCCAGCAGCTTAGATCGGCCAGGAGGCACAGATACGCAGTATTTT. It translates to CASSLDRPGGTDTQYF. The whole variable domain, remainder taken from reference TRBV11-3 and TRBJ2-3, is EAGVVQSPRYKIIEKKQPVAFWCNPISGHNTLYWYLQNLGQGPELLIRYENEEAVDDSQLPKDRFSAERLKGVDSTLKIQPAELGDSAVYLCASSLDRPGGTDTQYFGPGTRLTVL.

The chain employs TRBV5-6 and TRBJ2-5, with 11 bases aligning to TRBD1. The germline V gene encodes CDR1 SGHDT and CDR2 YYEEEE. CDR3 size: 17 residues. The V gene end was trimmed by 3 bases and the J gene end by 4 bases; junction bases not matched to a gene: 11. CDR3 loop: CASSSRDRGVIGETQYF. CDR3 bases: TGTGCCAGCAGCTCCCGGGACAGGGGGGTTATAGGAGAGACCCAGTACTTC.

This clonotype was detected a few times. V and J are TRBV11-3 and TRBJ1-6; 7 bases fit TRBD1. This CDR3 region has 15 residues. CDR1 is SGHNT and CDR2 is YENEEA in the germline V gene. The V gene end was trimmed by 0 bases and the J gene end by 7 bases; junction bases not matched to a gene: 3. CDR3 sequence reads: CASSLDLTGNSPLHF. CDR3 in DNA: TGTGCCAGCAGCTTAGATCTGACAGGGAATTCACCCCTCCACTTT.

This clonotype occurred many times. This chain uses TRBV7-9 with TRBJ2-5; D uncertain. V dropped 5 bases and J dropped 7 bases, with 11 bases sitting between them. The CDR3 covers 12 residues. Germline CDR1 SEHNR, CDR2 FQNEAQ (reference sequence). The CDR3 is CASSTTAGTQYF. CDR3 DNA sequence: TGTGCCAGCAGCACTACAGCCGGGACCCAGTACTTC. Using reference TRBV7-9 and TRBJ2-5 for the parts outside the CDR3, the full variable domain is DTGVSQNPRHKITKRGQNVTFRCDPISEHNRLYWYRQTLGQGPEFLTYFQNEAQLEKSRLLSDRFSAERPKGSFSTLEIQRTEQGDSAMYLCASSTTAGTQYFGPGTRLLVL.

Worth noting for this clonotype: At one boundary the junction diverges from the germline segment, which might be a read error. The gene calls are TRBV5-5 and TRBJ2-3; no clear D gene. The CDR3 sequence is 12 residues long. Germline CDR1 and CDR2: SGHKS and YYEKEE (reference sequence). The CDR3 is CASSLGSGAPTF. The DNA for the CDR3 is TGTGCCAGCAGCTTAGGCTCGGGTGCGCCGACTTTT.

The V and J genes are TRBV11-1 and TRBJ1-5; D not certain. Germline V gives CDR1 SGHAT, CDR2 FQDESV (reference sequence). The CDR3 is 14 residues long. V lost 6 bases, J lost 5 bases, and 14 bases lay in between. CDR3 coding DNA: TGTGCCAGCAGTGAGGACTATAGAGATCAGCCCCAGCATTTT. It is translated as CASSEDYRDQPQHF.

Comments on this clonotype: As the CDR3 is not closed by the conserved phenylalanine or tryptophan, this likely results from a read error. The limits of the CDR3 on the DNA are not certain, so only TCRdb's listed CDR3 is given. V and J are TRBV7-9 and TRBJ2-3; TRBD1 is the table's D call and was not checked against the DNA. The CDR3 adds up to 13 amino acids, both ends counted. Germline CDR1 SEHNR, CDR2 FQNEAQ (reference sequence). CDR3: CASSSGPRGSPFG.

On this clonotype itself: In this CDR3 the conserved last residue, phenylalanine or tryptophan, is missing, so a read error is likely. The DNA is omitted, as the CDR3 cannot be located on it reliably, and the CDR3 follows TCRdb's listing. CDR3 in amino acids: CASSLEGSEEC. The V gene is TRBV7-9, the J gene TRBJ2-5; whether TRBD2, the table's D call, matches the DNA was not checked. The V gene's germline CDR1 is SEHNR and CDR2 FQNEAQ (reference sequence). The CDR3 extends over 11 residues, inclusive of both ends.

The genes are TRBV11-3 and TRBJ1-2, with a weak D call TRBD1 (5 bases). V was cut by 0 bases and J by 8 bases, with 16 bases left in between. The CDR3 extends over 15 amino acids. Germline V gene sequence: CDR1 SGHNT, CDR2 YENEEA. This CDR3 reads CASSLDLTVTRGYTF. As DNA, the CDR3 is TGTGCCAGCAGCTTAGATCTGACAGTGACGCGAGGCTACACCTTC.

This clonotype was detected only once. J is TRBJ1-6 and V is TRBV7-2; D not resolved. The V and J ends lost 1 base and 0 bases respectively, with 7 bases between them. CDR3 length: 16 residues. Germline V gene lookup returns CDR1 SGHTA and CDR2 FQGNSA. The CDR3 region is CASSLDGGSYNSPLHF. The CDR3 DNA is TGTGCCAGCAGCTTAGATGGCGGCTCCTATAATTCACCCCTCCACTTT.